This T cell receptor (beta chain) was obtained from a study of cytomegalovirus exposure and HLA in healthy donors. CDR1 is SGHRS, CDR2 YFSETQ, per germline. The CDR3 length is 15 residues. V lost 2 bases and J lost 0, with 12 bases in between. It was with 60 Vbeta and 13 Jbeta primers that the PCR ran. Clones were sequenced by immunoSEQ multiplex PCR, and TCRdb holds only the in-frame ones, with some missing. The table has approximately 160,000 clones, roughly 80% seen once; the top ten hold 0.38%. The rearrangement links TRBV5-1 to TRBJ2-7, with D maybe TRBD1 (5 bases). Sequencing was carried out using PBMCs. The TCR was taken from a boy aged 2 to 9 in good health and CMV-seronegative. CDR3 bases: TGCGCCAGCAGCTTTGGGGCAGGGCCCTCCTACGAGCAGTACTTC. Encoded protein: CASSFGAGPSYEQYF.